The rows below give T cell receptor beta chains drawn from one sample of a study of technical replicates of blood from a handful of donors. Profiled with immunoSEQ multiplex PCR; TCRdb holds only in-frame clones, not every one. The data show about 69,000 clones, over 75% seen once. Sequencing was performed on PBMCs. These receptors all come from a human donor in good health. Some clones in this sample may be carry-over from other donors' samples. Both conserved end residues are part of each CDR3. The order of the fields is J gene, V gene, clone size, D gene, CDR3 protein, CDR3 DNA. A D gene is named only where the DNA matches it firmly. Clone size is not always given. Where it is, it says once, few, many or a class for expanded clones.

j_gene: TRBJ2-1; v_gene: TRBV7-8; abundance: few; d_gene: TRBD2; CDR3aa: CASSLLAGGMNNEQFF; CDR3nt: TGTGCCAGCAGCTTACTAGCGGGAGGGATGAACAATGAGCAGTTCTTC
j_gene: TRBJ1-1; v_gene: TRBV10-3; abundance: few; d_gene: TRBD1; CDR3aa: CAISERQGVSSEAFF; CDR3nt: TGTGCCATCAGTGAGAGACAGGGGGTTAGTTCTGAAGCTTTCTTT
j_gene: TRBJ1-2; v_gene: TRBV6-5; abundance: -; d_gene: TRBD1; CDR3aa: CASRGQGGLGYTF; CDR3nt: TGTGCCAGCCGGGGACAGGGGGGTCTTGGCTACACCTTC
j_gene: TRBJ2-7; v_gene: TRBV9; abundance: -; d_gene: -; CDR3aa: CASSVGGDSYEQYF; CDR3nt: TGTGCCAGCAGCGTAGGCGGGGACAGCTACGAGCAGTACTTC
j_gene: TRBJ1-4; v_gene: TRBV2; abundance: few; d_gene: TRBD1; CDR3aa: CASSVPGTGGSEKLFF; CDR3nt: TGTGCCAGCAGCGTCCCCGGGACAGGGGGCTCCGAAAAACTGTTTTTT
j_gene: TRBJ2-2; v_gene: TRBV7-2; abundance: -; d_gene: -; CDR3aa: CASSLGRGWTGELFF; CDR3nt: TGTGCCAGCAGCCTGGGCAGGGGTTGGACCGGGGAGCTGTTTTTT
j_gene: TRBJ1-4; v_gene: TRBV18; abundance: -; d_gene: TRBD1; CDR3aa: CASSQRQGELFF; CDR3nt: TGTGCCAGCTCTCAACGACAGGGAGAACTGTTTTTT
j_gene: TRBJ2-7; v_gene: TRBV19; abundance: few; d_gene: -; CDR3aa: CASSFSSSYEQYF; CDR3nt: TGTGCCAGTAGTTTTTCTAGTTCGTACGAGCAGTACTTC
j_gene: TRBJ2-1; v_gene: TRBV2; abundance: -; d_gene: TRBD1; CDR3aa: CASSPLWDRGNEQFF; CDR3nt: TGTGCCAGCAGCCCCCTCTGGGACAGGGGTAATGAGCAGTTCTTC
j_gene: TRBJ1-6; v_gene: TRBV6-6; abundance: once; d_gene: TRBD1; CDR3aa: CASSFRDRNNSPLHF; CDR3nt: TGTGCCAGCAGTTTCCGGGACAGGAATAATTCACCCCTCCACTTT
j_gene: TRBJ2-3; v_gene: TRBV5-1; abundance: -; d_gene: TRBD2; CDR3aa: CASSSYLAGTDTQYF; CDR3nt: TGCGCCAGCAGCTCATACCTAGCGGGCACAGATACGCAGTATTTT
j_gene: TRBJ1-2; v_gene: TRBV4-3; abundance: -; d_gene: -; CDR3aa: CASSQAPGGASGYTF; CDR3nt: TGCGCCAGCAGCCAAGCCCCCGGGGGGGCAAGTGGCTACACCTTC
j_gene: TRBJ1-2; v_gene: TRBV7-2; abundance: -; d_gene: -; CDR3aa: CASGHTRGDGGYTF; CDR3nt: TGTGCCAGCGGCCATACAAGGGGCGACGGAGGCTACACCTTC
j_gene: TRBJ2-5; v_gene: TRBV5-4; abundance: -; d_gene: -; CDR3aa: CASSPEASLETQYF; CDR3nt: TGTGCCAGCAGCCCAGAGGCCTCCCTAGAGACCCAGTACTTC
j_gene: TRBJ2-1; v_gene: TRBV10-3; abundance: -; d_gene: -; CDR3aa: CAISAASQWEQFF; CDR3nt: TGTGCCATCAGTGCGGCTAGCCAGTGGGAGCAGTTCTTC
j_gene: TRBJ2-2; v_gene: TRBV9; abundance: -; d_gene: TRBD1; CDR3aa: CASSGLTGTGGGLTYTGELFF; CDR3nt: TGTGCCAGCAGCGGACTCACGGGGACAGGTGGAGGTCTGACGTACACCGGGGAGCTGTTTTTT
j_gene: TRBJ2-5; v_gene: TRBV25-1; abundance: -; d_gene: -; CDR3aa: CASSEYGRGRETQYF; CDR3nt: TGTGCCAGCAGTGAATACGGCAGGGGGAGGGAGACCCAGTACTTC
j_gene: TRBJ2-3; v_gene: TRBV11-1; abundance: -; d_gene: -; CDR3aa: CASSWGTTDTQYF; CDR3nt: TGTGCCAGCAGCTGGGGGACTACAGATACGCAGTATTTT
j_gene: TRBJ2-1; v_gene: TRBV11-1; abundance: -; d_gene: -; CDR3aa: CASSPREFNNEQFF; CDR3nt: TGTGCCAGCAGCCCCCGGGAGTTTAACAATGAGCAGTTCTTC
j_gene: TRBJ2-3; v_gene: TRBV7-2; abundance: -; d_gene: TRBD2; CDR3aa: CASSLDGLAASVTEAQYF; CDR3nt: TGTGCCAGCAGCTTAGACGGACTAGCGGCCTCTGTCACCGAGGCGCAGTATTTT
j_gene: TRBJ2-7; v_gene: TRBV19; abundance: once; d_gene: TRBD1; CDR3aa: CASSSGTGGNEQYF; CDR3nt: TGTGCCAGTAGTTCAGGGACAGGGGGCAACGAGCAGTACTTC
j_gene: TRBJ2-7; v_gene: TRBV15; abundance: -; d_gene: -; CDR3aa: CATSRDREHEQYF; CDR3nt: TGTGCCACCAGCAGAGACAGGGAACACGAGCAGTACTTC
j_gene: TRBJ1-3; v_gene: TRBV7-2; abundance: -; d_gene: -; CDR3aa: CASSHRSGAGNTIYF; CDR3nt: TGTGCCAGCAGCCATAGGTCAGGGGCTGGAAACACCATATATTTT
j_gene: TRBJ2-7; v_gene: TRBV7-9; abundance: -; d_gene: -; CDR3aa: CASSSTRDNSYEQYF; CDR3nt: TGTGCCAGCAGCTCTACCCGGGACAACTCCTACGAGCAGTACTTC
j_gene: TRBJ2-3; v_gene: TRBV29-1; abundance: -; d_gene: TRBD1; CDR3aa: CSVNGDRGDVLTDTQYF; CDR3nt: TGCAGCGTTAACGGGGACAGGGGTGATGTATTGACAGATACGCAGTATTTT
j_gene: TRBJ1-1; v_gene: TRBV6-5; abundance: -; d_gene: TRBD1; CDR3aa: CASSYSPTGRTEAFF; CDR3nt: TGTGCCAGCAGTTACTCTCCGACAGGGCGGACTGAAGCTTTCTTT
j_gene: TRBJ2-1; v_gene: TRBV20-1; abundance: once; d_gene: -; CDR3aa: CSAVRNSEQFF; CDR3nt: TGCAGTGCCGTGAGGAATAGTGAGCAGTTCTTC
j_gene: TRBJ1-1; v_gene: TRBV11-2; abundance: -; d_gene: -; CDR3aa: CASRSLSTEAFF; CDR3nt: TGTGCCAGCAGGTCGCTGAGCACTGAAGCTTTCTTT
j_gene: TRBJ1-5; v_gene: TRBV2; abundance: -; d_gene: TRBD1; CDR3aa: CASMWDSGQPQHF; CDR3nt: TGTGCCAGCATGTGGGACAGTGGGCAGCCCCAGCATTTT
j_gene: TRBJ1-4; v_gene: TRBV7-9; abundance: -; d_gene: TRBD1; CDR3aa: CASSSDRGREKLFF; CDR3nt: TGTGCCAGCAGCTCCGACAGGGGGCGGGAAAAACTGTTTTTT
j_gene: TRBJ2-1; v_gene: TRBV7-9; abundance: -; d_gene: -; CDR3aa: CASSSISDLKQFF; CDR3nt: TGTGCCAGCAGCTCGATATCGGACTTAAAACAGTTCTTC
j_gene: TRBJ1-2; v_gene: TRBV18; abundance: -; d_gene: TRBD1; CDR3aa: CASSPDREYGYTF; CDR3nt: TGTGCCAGCTCACCCGACAGGGAATATGGCTACACCTTC
j_gene: TRBJ2-3; v_gene: TRBV5-1; abundance: -; d_gene: TRBD1; CDR3aa: CASSGTGGRSDTQYF; CDR3nt: TGCGCCAGCAGCGGAACAGGGGGCCGTTCAGATACGCAGTATTTT
j_gene: TRBJ2-1; v_gene: TRBV4-2; abundance: -; d_gene: -; CDR3aa: CASSQLERAGSHNEQFF; CDR3nt: TGTGCCAGCAGCCAACTAGAGCGGGCGGGGTCCCACAATGAGCAGTTCTTC
j_gene: TRBJ2-7; v_gene: TRBV5-8; abundance: -; d_gene: -; CDR3aa: CASSLGHGTYEQYF; CDR3nt: TGTGCCAGCAGCCTTGGACACGGAACCTACGAGCAGTACTTC
j_gene: TRBJ2-2; v_gene: TRBV4-3; abundance: -; d_gene: -; CDR3aa: CASSPREGAATGELFF; CDR3nt: TGCGCCAGCAGCCCCCGGGAGGGGGCGGCCACCGGGGAGCTGTTTTTT
j_gene: TRBJ2-7; v_gene: TRBV5-1; abundance: few; d_gene: TRBD1; CDR3aa: CASSLGPPDRGLLYEQYF; CDR3nt: TGCGCCAGCAGCTTGGGACCCCCAGACAGGGGGCTATTGTACGAGCAGTACTTC
j_gene: TRBJ2-7; v_gene: TRBV27; abundance: -; d_gene: TRBD1; CDR3aa: CASSSGGTGSYEQYF; CDR3nt: TGTGCCAGCAGTTCTGGCGGGACAGGCTCCTACGAGCAGTACTTC
j_gene: TRBJ2-2; v_gene: TRBV25-1; abundance: -; d_gene: TRBD1; CDR3aa: CASSEARPGGHGELFF; CDR3nt: TGTGCCAGCAGTGAAGCGCGCCCAGGGGGCCACGGGGAGCTGTTTTTT
j_gene: TRBJ1-2; v_gene: TRBV5-5; abundance: -; d_gene: TRBD1; CDR3aa: CASSRPGQGLILYYGYTF; CDR3nt: TGTGCCAGCAGCCGCCCGGGACAGGGCTTGATTTTATACTATGGCTACACCTTC
j_gene: TRBJ2-3; v_gene: TRBV11-1; abundance: -; d_gene: TRBD2; CDR3aa: CASSTAGATYGTQYF; CDR3nt: TGTGCCAGCAGCACAGCGGGAGCAACCTATGGTACGCAGTATTTT
j_gene: TRBJ2-3; v_gene: TRBV7-3; abundance: -; d_gene: -; CDR3aa: CASSLNRLEAGDTQYF; CDR3nt: TGTGCCAGCAGCCTAAATAGACTAGAGGCGGGAGATACGCAGTATTTT
j_gene: TRBJ2-7; v_gene: TRBV4-2; abundance: -; d_gene: TRBD1; CDR3aa: CASSQNRGAGTYEQYF; CDR3nt: TGTGCCAGCAGCCAAAACAGGGGGGCCGGGACCTACGAGCAGTACTTC
j_gene: TRBJ1-4; v_gene: TRBV7-8; abundance: -; d_gene: -; CDR3aa: CASSPSEGRGGKLFF; CDR3nt: TGTGCCAGCAGCCCTTCGGAGGGGAGAGGAGGAAAACTGTTTTTT
j_gene: TRBJ2-6; v_gene: TRBV19; abundance: -; d_gene: -; CDR3aa: CASSLAGPSSGANVLTF; CDR3nt: TGTGCCAGTAGTCTGGCGGGGCCGAGCTCTGGGGCCAACGTCCTGACTTTC
j_gene: TRBJ1-1; v_gene: TRBV6-1; abundance: -; d_gene: -; CDR3aa: CASSEMGLGTEAFF; CDR3nt: TGTGCCAGCAGTGAAATGGGGCTGGGGACTGAAGCTTTCTTT
j_gene: TRBJ1-1; v_gene: TRBV7-2; abundance: -; d_gene: TRBD1; CDR3aa: CASSPQGAYTEAFF; CDR3nt: TGTGCCAGCAGCCCTCAGGGGGCTTACACTGAAGCTTTCTTT
j_gene: TRBJ1-4; v_gene: TRBV11-3; abundance: -; d_gene: -; CDR3aa: CASSLWREKLFF; CDR3nt: TGTGCCAGCAGTTTGTGGCGGGAAAAACTGTTTTTT
j_gene: TRBJ2-1; v_gene: TRBV18; abundance: -; d_gene: TRBD2; CDR3aa: CASSPGASGGRYNEQFF; CDR3nt: TGTGCCAGCTCACCCGGTGCTAGCGGAGGCCGCTACAATGAGCAGTTCTTC